This T cell receptor beta chain was documented in a study of early T cells in non-severe SARS-CoV-2 infection. Study context: Investigators sequenced bulk RNA drawn from unsorted whole blood, and chains remained unpaired.

V lost 6 bases to trimming and J lost 7 bases, with 13 bases between them. CDR1 MDHEN and CDR2 SYDVKM come from the germline V gene. The CDR3 runs to 13 residues. cDNA molecules, individually, were tagged with unique molecular identifiers. TCRdb re-analysed the 5' RACE reads in MiXCR, keeping a single row per CDR3 protein. The sample has more than 90,000 distinct CDR3 sequences; 9.5% to 11% are singletons. This chain joins TRBV28 and TRBJ2-1; D gene unclear. This TCR derives from an adult who was a healthcare worker with PCR-confirmed SARS-CoV-2 infection or an uninfected control (not recorded which). What was sequenced was whole blood. The CDR3 protein is CASSPVSVNEQFF. The CDR3 bases are TGTGCCAGCAGCCCAGTATCTGTAAATGAGCAGTTCTTC.